This is a list of T cell receptor beta chains from one sample in a study of early T cells in non-severe SARS-CoV-2 infection. One entry per CDR3 protein results from TCRdb running MiXCR on the 5' RACE reads. The sample consists of fewer than 25,000 distinct CDR3 sequences, around 5% of them appearing once. The sample consisted of whole blood, taken at baseline. All receptors derive from an adult who was a healthcare worker with PCR-confirmed SARS-CoV-2 infection or an uninfected control (not recorded which). The CDR3 runs from the conserved cysteine through the conserved F or W. A D gene is named only where the DNA matches it firmly. The listing skips clone size in some rows; elsewhere it reads once, few, many or a size class.

d_call: .
clone_size: .
v_call: TRBV3-1
j_call: TRBJ2-7
cdr3_aa: CASSQTRQYEQYF
cdr3_nt: TGTGCCAGCAGCCAGACGAGACAGTACGAGCAGTACTTC

d_call: TRBD1
clone_size: many
v_call: TRBV5-4
j_call: TRBJ2-7
cdr3_aa: CASSLGRDRPYEQYF
cdr3_nt: TGTGCCAGCAGCTTAGGTCGGGACAGGCCCTACGAGCAGTACTTC

d_call: .
clone_size: .
v_call: TRBV19
j_call: TRBJ1-5
cdr3_aa: CASRVPYSNQPQHF
cdr3_nt: TGTGCCAGTAGAGTACCTTATAGCAATCAGCCCCAGCATTTT

d_call: TRBD2
clone_size: few
v_call: TRBV6-1
j_call: TRBJ2-3
cdr3_aa: CASSIAGQSTDTQYF
cdr3_nt: TGTGCCAGCAGTATAGCGGGCCAATCCACAGATACGCAGTATTTT

d_call: .
clone_size: few
v_call: TRBV11-3
j_call: TRBJ1-1
cdr3_aa: CASSLVLGTEAFF
cdr3_nt: TGTGCCAGCAGCTTAGTATTAGGGACTGAAGCTTTCTTT

d_call: TRBD1
clone_size: .
v_call: TRBV5-4
j_call: TRBJ2-3
cdr3_aa: CASSYRGGDTQYF
cdr3_nt: TGTGCCAGCAGCTACAGGGGTGGAGATACGCAGTATTTT

d_call: TRBD2
clone_size: medium-sized
v_call: TRBV29-1
j_call: TRBJ2-6
cdr3_aa: CSVEMGGTGANVLTF
cdr3_nt: TGCAGCGTTGAAATGGGGGGGACTGGGGCCAACGTCCTGACTTTC

d_call: TRBD1
clone_size: .
v_call: TRBV19
j_call: TRBJ2-5
cdr3_aa: CASSPGQGHQETQYF
cdr3_nt: TGTGCCAGTAGTCCAGGACAGGGACACCAAGAGACCCAGTACTTC

d_call: .
clone_size: .
v_call: TRBV7-6
j_call: TRBJ1-5
cdr3_aa: CASSYYRDQPQHF
cdr3_nt: TGTGCCAGCAGCTATTACAGGGACCAGCCCCAGCATTTT

d_call: TRBD1
clone_size: .
v_call: TRBV7-2
j_call: TRBJ1-1
cdr3_aa: CASSPDRVVGTEAFF
cdr3_nt: TGTGCCAGCAGCCCGGACAGGGTTGTTGGGACTGAAGCTTTCTTT

d_call: .
clone_size: few
v_call: TRBV24-1
j_call: TRBJ2-5
cdr3_aa: CATSDFRDTQETQYF
cdr3_nt: TGTGCCACCAGTGATTTTCGAGACACCCAAGAGACCCAGTACTTC

d_call: .
clone_size: few
v_call: TRBV7-6
j_call: TRBJ2-7
cdr3_aa: CASSPSRGYGGYEQYF
cdr3_nt: TGTGCCAGCAGCCCATCGAGGGGGTATGGAGGCTACGAGCAGTACTTC

d_call: .
clone_size: medium-sized
v_call: TRBV10-3
j_call: TRBJ2-3
cdr3_aa: CAISDRSLGYF
cdr3_nt: TGTGCCATCAGTGACCGCTCCCTAGGGTATTTT

d_call: .
clone_size: many
v_call: TRBV7-2
j_call: TRBJ1-1
cdr3_aa: CASSLTGQATIAFF
cdr3_nt: TGTGCCAGCAGCTTGACAGGCCAAGCGACCATAGCTTTCTTT

d_call: TRBD1
clone_size: few
v_call: TRBV6-5
j_call: TRBJ1-2
cdr3_aa: CASSPPSGQGRGGYTF
cdr3_nt: TGTGCCAGCAGTCCACCCTCGGGACAGGGGAGAGGTGGCTACACCTTC

d_call: .
clone_size: few
v_call: TRBV7-9
j_call: TRBJ2-1
cdr3_aa: CASSPGVSSYNEQFF
cdr3_nt: TGTGCCAGCAGCCCGGGGGTTTCGTCCTACAATGAGCAGTTCTTC

d_call: .
clone_size: few
v_call: TRBV4-1
j_call: TRBJ1-5
cdr3_aa: CASSQDSPGGGRPQHF
cdr3_nt: TGCGCCAGCAGCCAAGATAGCCCCGGTGGGGGACGGCCCCAGCATTTT

d_call: .
clone_size: many
v_call: TRBV5-1
j_call: TRBJ1-1
cdr3_aa: CASGEGTANTEAFF
cdr3_nt: TGCGCCAGCGGTGAGGGGACGGCGAACACTGAAGCTTTCTTT